The subject of this entry is one T cell receptor (beta chain). The sample comes from a study of blood T cell repertoires in COVID-19. Here immunoSEQ multiplex PCR was the method, and the copy in TCRdb shows in-frame clones only, minus some. The profile shows some 320,000 clones, about 88% of them singletons. Enrollees, about 18 to 100 years old, lived in roughly 24 US areas. Either two negative PCRs, clearance, or symptom resolution qualified Cohort 3 donors as recovered. Germline V gene lookup returns CDR1 KGHSH and CDR2 LQKENI. V was pared by 3 bases and J by 0 bases, with 11 bases between. The CDR3 has 16 amino acids.

Sequenced material: PBMCs or T cells enriched from blood (not recorded which). V usage is TRBV18 and J usage is TRBJ2-2; D perhaps matches TRBD2 (6 bases). This sequence originates from a man aged 60 to 69 who had recovered from COVID-19. The CDR3 loop reads CASSPYRLANTGELFF. The CDR3 DNA sequence: TGTGCCAGCTCACCTTACCGACTAGCGAACACCGGGGAGCTGTTTTTT.